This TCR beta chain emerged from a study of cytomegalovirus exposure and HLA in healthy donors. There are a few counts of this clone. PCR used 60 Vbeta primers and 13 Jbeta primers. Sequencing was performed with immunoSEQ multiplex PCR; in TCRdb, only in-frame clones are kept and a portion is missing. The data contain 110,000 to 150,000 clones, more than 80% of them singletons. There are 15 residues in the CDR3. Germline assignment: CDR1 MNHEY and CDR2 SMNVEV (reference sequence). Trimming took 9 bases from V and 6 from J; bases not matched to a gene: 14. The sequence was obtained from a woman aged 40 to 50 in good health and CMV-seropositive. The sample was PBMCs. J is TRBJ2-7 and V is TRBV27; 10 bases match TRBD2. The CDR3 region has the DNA TGTGCCAGTTCCACCGGGCCCCTAGCGGGAGTCGAGCAGTACTTC. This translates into CASSTGPLAGVEQYF.